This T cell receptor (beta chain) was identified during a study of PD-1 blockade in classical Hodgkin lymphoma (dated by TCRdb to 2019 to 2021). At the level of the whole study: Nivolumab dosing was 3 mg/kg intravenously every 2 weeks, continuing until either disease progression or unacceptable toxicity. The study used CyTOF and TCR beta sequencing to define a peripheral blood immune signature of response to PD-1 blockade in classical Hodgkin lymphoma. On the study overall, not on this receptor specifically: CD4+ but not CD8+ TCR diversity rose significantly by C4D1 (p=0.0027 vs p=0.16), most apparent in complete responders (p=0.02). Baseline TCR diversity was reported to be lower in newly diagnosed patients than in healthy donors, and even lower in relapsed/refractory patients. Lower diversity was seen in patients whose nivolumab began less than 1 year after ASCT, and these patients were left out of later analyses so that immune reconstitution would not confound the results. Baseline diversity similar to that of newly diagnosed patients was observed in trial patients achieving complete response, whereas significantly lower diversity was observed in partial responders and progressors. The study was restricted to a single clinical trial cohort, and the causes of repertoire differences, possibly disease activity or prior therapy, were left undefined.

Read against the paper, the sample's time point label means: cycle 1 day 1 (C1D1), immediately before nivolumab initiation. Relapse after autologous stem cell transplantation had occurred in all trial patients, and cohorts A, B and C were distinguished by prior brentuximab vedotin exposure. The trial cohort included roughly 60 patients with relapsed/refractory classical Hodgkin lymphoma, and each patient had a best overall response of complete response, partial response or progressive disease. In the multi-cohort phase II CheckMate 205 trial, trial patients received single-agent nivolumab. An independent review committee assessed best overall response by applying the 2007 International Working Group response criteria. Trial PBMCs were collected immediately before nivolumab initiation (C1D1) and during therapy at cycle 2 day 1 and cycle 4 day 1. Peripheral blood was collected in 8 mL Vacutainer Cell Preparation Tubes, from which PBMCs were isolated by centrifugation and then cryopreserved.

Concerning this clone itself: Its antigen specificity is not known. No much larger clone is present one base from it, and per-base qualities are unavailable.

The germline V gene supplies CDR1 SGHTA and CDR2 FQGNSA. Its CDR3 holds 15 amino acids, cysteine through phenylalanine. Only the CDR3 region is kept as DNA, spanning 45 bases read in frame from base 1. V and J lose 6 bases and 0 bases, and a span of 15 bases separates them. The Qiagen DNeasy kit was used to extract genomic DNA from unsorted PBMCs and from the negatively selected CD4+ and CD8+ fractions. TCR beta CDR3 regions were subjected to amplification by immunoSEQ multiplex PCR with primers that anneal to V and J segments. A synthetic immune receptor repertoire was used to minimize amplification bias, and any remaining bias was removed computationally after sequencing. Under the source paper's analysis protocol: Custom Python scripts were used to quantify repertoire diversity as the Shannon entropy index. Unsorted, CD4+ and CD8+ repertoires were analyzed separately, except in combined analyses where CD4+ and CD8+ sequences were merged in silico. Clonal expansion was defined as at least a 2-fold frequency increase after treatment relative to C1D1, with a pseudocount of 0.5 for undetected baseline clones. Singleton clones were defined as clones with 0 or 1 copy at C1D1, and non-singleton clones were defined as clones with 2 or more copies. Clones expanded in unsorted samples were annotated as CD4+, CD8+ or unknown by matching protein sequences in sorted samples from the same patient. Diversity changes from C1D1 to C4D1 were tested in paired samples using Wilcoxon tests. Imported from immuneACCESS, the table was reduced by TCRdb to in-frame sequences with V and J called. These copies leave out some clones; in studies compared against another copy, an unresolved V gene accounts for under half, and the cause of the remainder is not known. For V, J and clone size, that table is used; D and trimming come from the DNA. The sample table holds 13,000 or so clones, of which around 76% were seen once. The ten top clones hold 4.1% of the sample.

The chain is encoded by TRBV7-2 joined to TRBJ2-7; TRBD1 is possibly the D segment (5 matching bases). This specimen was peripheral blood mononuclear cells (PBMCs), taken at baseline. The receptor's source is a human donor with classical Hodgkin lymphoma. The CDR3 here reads CASSWTNTDSYEQYF. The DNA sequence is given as TGTGCCAGCAGTTGGACAAACACCGACTCCTACGAGCAGTACTTC.